The 5 T cell receptor beta chains below come from one sample, sequenced in a study of memory CD4+ T cells and cytomegalovirus serostatus (dated by TCRdb to the late 2010s). Preparation of the library involved the immunoSEQ multiplex PCR assay. The clones in this table, taken by TCRdb from immuneACCESS, are in-frame only. Not every clone is retained; where verified, under half of the shortfall comes from an unresolved V gene, and the cause of the rest is unknown. In this sample the table shows approximately 61,000 clones, roughly 75% of which occur a single time. The ten largest clones take up almost 0.55% of the sample. Single viable CD3+CD4+CD8-CD45RO+ cells were sorted as memory CD4+ T cells on a FACSAria II. The sequenced sample consisted of memory CD4+ T cells from blood. All receptors derive from an adult in good health and CMV-seronegative. Some clones in this sample may be carry-over from other donors' samples.

J is TRBJ2-2 and V is TRBV7-2; D may correspond to TRBD1 or TRBD2 (5 bases each). Germline values: CDR1 SGHTA, CDR2 FQGNSA. V lost 4 bases to trimming and J lost 1 base, with 10 bases between them. This CDR3 is 15 amino acids long. CDR3 coding DNA: TGTGCCAGCAGCTATAGAGGGGTGAACACCGGGGAGCTGTTTTTT. This sequence encodes CASSYRGVNTGELFF.

The chain joins TRBV12-5 to TRBJ2-5, with 7 positions matching TRBD1. Germline CDR1 and CDR2: LGHNT and FRNRAP. V lost 8 bases to trimming and J lost 5 bases; unmatched junction nucleotides: 8. This CDR3 region has 13 residues. The CDR3 region is CASLAGGRETQYF. Written as DNA, the CDR3 is TGTGCTAGTTTAGCAGGGGGACGGGAGACCCAGTACTTC.

The chain joins TRBV7-2 to TRBJ2-3; D unclear. V lost 2 bases and J lost 4, with 10 bases in between. The CDR3 consists of 14 residues. The germline CDR1 and CDR2 sequences are SGHTA and FQGNSA. CDR3 bases: TGTGCCAGCAGCTTATCCGCCACGGCAGATACGCAGTATTTT. Its translation: CASSLSATADTQYF. The variable domain in full, completed from reference TRBV7-2 and TRBJ2-3, reads GAGVSQSPSNKVTEKGKDVELRCDPISGHTALYWYRQSLGQGLEFLIYFQGNSAPDKSGLPSDRFSAERTGGSVSTLTIQRTQQEDSAVYLCASSLSATADTQYFGPGTRLTVL.

There are a few counts of this clone. This rearrangement joins TRBV29-1 to TRBJ2-1, with 8 bases matching TRBD1. Trimming at V came to 4 bases and at J to 0 bases, leaving 8 bases not matched to a gene. CDR1 SQVTM and CDR2 ANQGSEA come from the germline V gene. CDR3 length: 16 amino acids. The CDR3 DNA follows: TGCAGCGTTGGAGGGACAGGTGGCTTCTCCTACAATGAGCAGTTCTTC. Translating gives CSVGGTGGFSYNEQFF.

CDR3 bases: TGTGCCAGAAGCCTAGGTGGGACTAGCGGGAGGGCCTTTAACTACGAGCAGTACTTC. Translation: CARSLGGTSGRAFNYEQYF. The genes are TRBV7-5 and TRBJ2-7; the table's TRBD2 call for D was not verified on the DNA. TRBV7-5 is a recognized pseudogene. CDR3 size: 19 residues.